This T cell receptor beta chain was sequenced in a study of T cell repertoires in cytomegalovirus infection. Overall study: Well-studied HLA-B-restricted epitopes and recently identified HLA-C-restricted epitopes of CMV were both used in the study. CMV infection and matching HLA type were both indicated by public TCR beta signatures.

General study findings and limits: Clonotype analysis showed dominance of the ex vivo response by HLA-C-restricted CMV-specific TCR beta clonotypes. Pooled public TCR beta family frequency picked out CMV carriers with the relevant HLA.

Turning to this clonotype: Its antigen is unknown.

V lost 6 bases and J 0 bases, leaving 15 bases between the germline ends. This CDR3 region has 16 residues. In germline, CDR1 is MNHNS, CDR2 SASEGT. TCRdb re-derived calls from the reads in MiXCR, one entry per CDR3 protein. The table includes 40,000 to 60,000 distinct CDR3 sequences, about a fifth detected once. This sequence was found in a human donor in good health (CMV status not recorded). Some clones in this sample may be carry-over from other donors' samples. V and J are TRBV6-1 and TRBJ1-5; the D is unclear. The sequenced sample was CD8+ T cells from cultured PBMCs, obtained from culture after CMV antigen stimulation. CDR3 nucleotide sequence: TGTGCCAGCAGAGTTAGGGAAAACTATAGCAATCAGCCCCAGCATTTT. Protein: CASRVRENYSNQPQHF.